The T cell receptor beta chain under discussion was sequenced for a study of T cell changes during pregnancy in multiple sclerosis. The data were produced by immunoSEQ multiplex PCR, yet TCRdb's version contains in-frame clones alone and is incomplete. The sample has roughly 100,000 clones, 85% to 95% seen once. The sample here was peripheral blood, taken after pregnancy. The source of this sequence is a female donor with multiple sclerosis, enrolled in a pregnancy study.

CDR3 region: CASRLSRWGSKNIQYF. Here the CDR3 DNA reads TGTGCCAGCAGGCTCTCTAGGTGGGGCAGCAAAAACATTCAGTACTTC. The J gene is TRBJ2-4, the V gene TRBV11-3; TRBD1 might be the D (5 bases). V lost 6 bases and J 3 bases, leaving 18 bases between the germline ends. The CDR3 extends over 16 amino acids. Germline CDR1 reads SGHNT; CDR2 reads YENEEA. Based on the CDR3 plus reference TRBV11-3 and TRBJ2-4, the full variable domain is EAGVVQSPRYKIIEKKQPVAFWCNPISGHNTLYWYLQNLGQGPELLIRYENEEAVDDSQLPKDRFSAERLKGVDSTLKIQPAELGDSAVYLCASRLSRWGSKNIQYFGAGTRLSVL.